This T cell receptor beta chain appears in the sequencing data of a study of vaccination and CD4 T cells after COVID-19. Study-wide background: The makeup of the convalescents was six males and four females, two of them Hispanic. Control cultures were given a CEFX pool, an HIV-1 Nef pool, or no peptide. Post-COVID draws followed diagnosis by a median around 97 days (range 35 to 161).

Treatment given: approximately 11-day PBMC culture with coronavirus spike peptide pools or control peptides (ViraFEST assay). Expansion of antigen-specific T cells with peptide pools by ViraFEST preceded sequencing of TCRs. As to this clonotype: Its antigen is unknown.

Sequence data for DNA of cultured CD4+ T cells were generated by the Oncomine TCR Beta short-read assay. TCRdb processed the PCR reads anew with MiXCR; each CDR3 protein has one entry. Seen here are 7,500 to 9,000 distinct CDR3 sequences, more than 20% observed once, and the top ten hold roughly a fifth. Sequenced here: CD4+ T cells from blood, cultured in vitro, sampled after SARS-CoV-2 vaccination. The receptor's source is a human donor who had recovered from COVID-19.

This CDR3 reads CASSQESSGNTIYF. The CDR3 region has the DNA TGTGCCAGCAGTCAGGAGAGCTCTGGAAACACCATATATTTT. The chain has TRBV28 and TRBJ1-3, with no clear D. The CDR3 length is 14 residues. In germline, CDR1 is MDHEN, CDR2 SYDVKM. V was cut by 5 bases and J by 0 bases, with 8 bases left in between.